At least ten counts were recorded for the clone carrying this TCR beta chain. TCRdb reprocessed the 5' RACE reads with MiXCR, giving one entry per CDR3 protein. The profile covers 300,000 to 350,000 distinct CDR3 sequences, with under 5% appearing a single time and 20% to 25% taken by the ten largest. The sample is drawn from a study of T cells after yellow fever vaccination. This CDR3 spans 15 amino acids. The germline V and J ends were trimmed by 4 bases and 3 bases, with 13 bases remaining between them. Germline V gene sequence: CDR1 MNHEY, CDR2 SVGAGI. Sample: PBMCs, taken 5 days after the yellow fever booster vaccination. This clonotype originated in a man younger than 35 who received the YFV17D yellow fever vaccine. J is TRBJ1-5 and V is TRBV6-5, with no clear D. The CDR3 sequence is CASSSEGSSNQPQHF. The CDR3 region has the DNA TGTGCCAGCAGTTCGGAGGGTAGTTCCAATCAGCCCCAGCATTTT.